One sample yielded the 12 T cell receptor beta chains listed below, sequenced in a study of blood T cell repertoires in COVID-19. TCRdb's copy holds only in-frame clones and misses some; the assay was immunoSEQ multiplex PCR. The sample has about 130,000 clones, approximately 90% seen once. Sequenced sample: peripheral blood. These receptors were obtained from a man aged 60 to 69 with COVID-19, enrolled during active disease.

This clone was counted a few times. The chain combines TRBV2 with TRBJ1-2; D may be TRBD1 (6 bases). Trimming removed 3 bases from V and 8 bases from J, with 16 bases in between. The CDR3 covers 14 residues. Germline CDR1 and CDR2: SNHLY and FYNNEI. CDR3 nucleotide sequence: TGTGCCAGCAGTGAGGGTAGGGGGTCGATAGGCTACACCTTC. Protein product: CASSEGRGSIGYTF.

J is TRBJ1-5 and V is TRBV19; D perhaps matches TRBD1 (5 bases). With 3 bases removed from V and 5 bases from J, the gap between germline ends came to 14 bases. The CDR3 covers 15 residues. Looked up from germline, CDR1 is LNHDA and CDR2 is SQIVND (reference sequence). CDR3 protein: CASSMWGGLDQPQHF. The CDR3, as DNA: TGTGCCAGTAGTATGTGGGGGGGTTTGGATCAGCCCCAGCATTTT. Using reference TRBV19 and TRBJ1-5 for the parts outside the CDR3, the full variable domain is DGGITQSPKYLFRKEGQNVTLSCEQNLNHDAMYWYRQDPGQGLRLIYYSQIVNDFQKGDIAEGYSVSREKKESFPLTVTSAQKNPTAFYLCASSMWGGLDQPQHFGDGTRLSIL.

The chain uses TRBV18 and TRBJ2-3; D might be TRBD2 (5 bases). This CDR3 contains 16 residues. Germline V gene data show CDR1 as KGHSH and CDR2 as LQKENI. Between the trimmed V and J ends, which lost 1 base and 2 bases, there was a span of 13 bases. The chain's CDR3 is CASSPLSTEDTDTQYF. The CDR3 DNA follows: TGTGCCAGCTCACCACTTTCGACGGAGGACACAGATACGCAGTATTTT.

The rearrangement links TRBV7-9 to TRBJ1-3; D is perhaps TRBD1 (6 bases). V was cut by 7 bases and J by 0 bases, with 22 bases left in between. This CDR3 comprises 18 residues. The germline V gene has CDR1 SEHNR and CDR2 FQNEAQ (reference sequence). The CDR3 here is CASTRTETGVNSGNTIYF. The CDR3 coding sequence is TGTGCCAGCACCAGGACAGAAACCGGGGTAAACTCTGGAAACACCATATATTTT.

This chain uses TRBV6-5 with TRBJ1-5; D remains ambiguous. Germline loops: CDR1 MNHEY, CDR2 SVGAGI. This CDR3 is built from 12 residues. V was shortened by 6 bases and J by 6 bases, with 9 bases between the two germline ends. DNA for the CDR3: TGTGCCAGCAGCCGACGAGGTCAGCCCCAGCATTTT. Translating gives CASSRRGQPQHF.

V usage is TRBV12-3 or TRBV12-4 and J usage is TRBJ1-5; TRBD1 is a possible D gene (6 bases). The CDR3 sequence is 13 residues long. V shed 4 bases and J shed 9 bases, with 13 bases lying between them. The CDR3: CASSSARGGPQHF. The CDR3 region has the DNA TGTGCCAGCAGTTCCGCGAGGGGGGGGCCCCAGCATTTT.

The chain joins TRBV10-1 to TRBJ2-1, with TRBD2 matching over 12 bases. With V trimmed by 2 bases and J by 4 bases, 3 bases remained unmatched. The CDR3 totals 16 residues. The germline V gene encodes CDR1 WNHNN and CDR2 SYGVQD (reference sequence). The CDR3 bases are TGCGCCAGCAGTGAGGGGGGACTAGCGGGTTACAATGAGCAGTTCTTC. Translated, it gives CASSEGGLAGYNEQFF.

CDR3 in DNA: TGCGCCAGCAGCGTCGGGACAGAATCCTTCACTTTCGATCAGCCCCAGCATTTT. Translated: CASSVGTESFTFDQPQHF. This chain joins TRBV5-1 and TRBJ1-5; 7 positions agree with TRBD1. Germline V lookup: CDR1 SGHRS, CDR2 YFSETQ. J lost 5 bases, V lost 4 bases, and 18 bases had no gene match. The CDR3 length is 18 residues.

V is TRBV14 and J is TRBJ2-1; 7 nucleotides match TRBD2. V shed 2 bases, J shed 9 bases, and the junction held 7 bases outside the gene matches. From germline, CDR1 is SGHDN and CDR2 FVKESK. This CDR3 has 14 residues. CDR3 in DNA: TGTGCCAGCAGCCAATATCAAGGGAGGGTTGAGCAGTTCTTC. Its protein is CASSQYQGRVEQFF.

CDR3 coding DNA: TGTGCCAGTCGACAGGGGCCCCCCTCTGGGGCCAACGTCCTGACTTTC. This gives the protein CASRQGPPSGANVLTF. This chain uses TRBV2 with TRBJ2-6, with TRBD1 matching over 8 bases. V lost 9 bases, J lost 0 bases, and 7 bases stayed unmatched. The CDR3 has 16 residues. CDR1 and CDR2 from the germline V gene are SNHLY and FYNNEI.

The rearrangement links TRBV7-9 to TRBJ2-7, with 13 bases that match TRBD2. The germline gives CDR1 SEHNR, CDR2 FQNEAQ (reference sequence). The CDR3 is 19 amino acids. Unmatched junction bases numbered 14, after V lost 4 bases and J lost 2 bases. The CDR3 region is CASSSPEERLAGGTYEQYF. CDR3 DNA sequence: TGTGCCAGCAGCTCCCCCGAGGAAAGACTAGCGGGGGGAACCTACGAGCAGTACTTC.

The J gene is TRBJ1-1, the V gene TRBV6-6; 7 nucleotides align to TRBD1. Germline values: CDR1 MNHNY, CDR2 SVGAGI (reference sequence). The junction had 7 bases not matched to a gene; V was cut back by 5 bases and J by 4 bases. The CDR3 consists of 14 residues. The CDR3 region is CASSTPDRVTEAFF. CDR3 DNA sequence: TGTGCCAGCAGTACCCCCGACAGGGTCACTGAAGCTTTCTTT.